This TCR beta chain was retrieved from a study of T-cell reconstitution after alpha-beta-depleted transplantation in children. The study, taken as a whole, reports: The study reportedly traced alpha-beta T cells about two months after transplant to several hundred expanded graft clones.

The CDR3 sequence is 16 residues long. Per the germline V gene, CDR1 is SGHDT and CDR2 is YYEEEE. The ends were cut back, 1 base at V and 2 bases at J, with 16 bases in the middle. Unique molecular identifiers were incorporated during preparation of the TCRbeta library. TCRdb re-called the PCR reads with MiXCR, one entry per CDR3 protein. The table shows a few hundred thousand distinct CDR3 sequences, with around 13% occurring only once. This clonotype was recorded a few times. The antigen is not known. The TCR comes from a male patient between 10 and 17 years old who had a stem cell transplant for acute myeloid leukemia, so the T cells may come from the graft donor. Here the sequenced sample was PBMCs, mostly from graft donor cells, taken 360 days after TCRalphabeta/CD19-depleted stem cell transplant. This chain uses TRBV5-6 with TRBJ2-7; perhaps TRBD1 as D (5 bases). Here the CDR3 reads CASSLSLKTVTYEQYF. The CDR3 nucleotides read TGTGCCAGCAGCTTGTCCCTAAAGACAGTTACCTACGAGCAGTACTTC.